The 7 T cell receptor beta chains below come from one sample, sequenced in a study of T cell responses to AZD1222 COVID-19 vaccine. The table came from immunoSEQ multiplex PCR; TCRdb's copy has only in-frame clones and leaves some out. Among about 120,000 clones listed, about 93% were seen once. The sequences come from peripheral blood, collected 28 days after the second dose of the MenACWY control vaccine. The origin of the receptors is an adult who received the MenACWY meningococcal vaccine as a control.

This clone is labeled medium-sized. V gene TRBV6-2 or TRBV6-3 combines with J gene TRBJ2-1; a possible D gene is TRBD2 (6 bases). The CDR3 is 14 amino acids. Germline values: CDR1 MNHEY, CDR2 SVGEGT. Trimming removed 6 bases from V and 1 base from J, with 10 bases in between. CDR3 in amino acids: CASSRRESYNEQFF. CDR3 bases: TGTGCCAGCAGCAGGAGGGAATCCTACAATGAGCAGTTCTTC.

The CDR3: CASSLDLTEAFF. DNA of the CDR3: TGCGCCAGCAGCTTGGATCTCACTGAAGCTTTCTTT. This chain connects TRBV5-1 to TRBJ1-1, with D unresolved. Germline CDR1 is SGHRS and CDR2 is YFSETQ. V was cut by 0 bases and J by 4 bases, with 4 bases left in between. The CDR3 loop spans 12 amino acids.

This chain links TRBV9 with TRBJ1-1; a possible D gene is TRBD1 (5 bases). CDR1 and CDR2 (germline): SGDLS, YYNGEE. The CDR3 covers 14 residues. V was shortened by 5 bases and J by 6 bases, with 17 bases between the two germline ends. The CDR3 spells CASRNLTRVSEAFF. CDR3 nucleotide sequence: TGTGCCAGCAGAAACCTAACCAGGGTATCTGAAGCTTTCTTT.

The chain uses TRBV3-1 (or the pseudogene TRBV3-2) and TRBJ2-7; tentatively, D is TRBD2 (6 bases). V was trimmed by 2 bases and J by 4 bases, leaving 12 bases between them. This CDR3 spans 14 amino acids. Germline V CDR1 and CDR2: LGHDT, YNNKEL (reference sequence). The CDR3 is CASSQPGGKYEQYF. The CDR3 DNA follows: TGTGCCAGCAGCCAACCTGGGGGGAAGTACGAGCAGTACTTC.

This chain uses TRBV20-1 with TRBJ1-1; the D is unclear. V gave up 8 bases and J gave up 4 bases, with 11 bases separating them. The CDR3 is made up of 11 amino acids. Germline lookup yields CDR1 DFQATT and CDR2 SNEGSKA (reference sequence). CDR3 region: CSTKSGTEAFF. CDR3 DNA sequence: TGCAGTACTAAGTCGGGCACTGAAGCTTTCTTT.

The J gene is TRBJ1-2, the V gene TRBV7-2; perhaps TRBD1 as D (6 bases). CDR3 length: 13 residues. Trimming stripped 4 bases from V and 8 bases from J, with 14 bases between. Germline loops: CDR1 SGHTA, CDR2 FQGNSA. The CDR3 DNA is TGTGCCAGCAGCTCCGGTGAGGGGGGCGGCTACACCTTC. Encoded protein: CASSSGEGGGYTF.

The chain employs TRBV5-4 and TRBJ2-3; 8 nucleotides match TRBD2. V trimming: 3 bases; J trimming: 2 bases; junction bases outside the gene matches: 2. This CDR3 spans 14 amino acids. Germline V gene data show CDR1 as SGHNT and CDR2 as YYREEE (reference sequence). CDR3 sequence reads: CASSSGGYTDTQYF. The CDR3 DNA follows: TGTGCCAGCAGCTCGGGGGGGTACACAGATACGCAGTATTTT.